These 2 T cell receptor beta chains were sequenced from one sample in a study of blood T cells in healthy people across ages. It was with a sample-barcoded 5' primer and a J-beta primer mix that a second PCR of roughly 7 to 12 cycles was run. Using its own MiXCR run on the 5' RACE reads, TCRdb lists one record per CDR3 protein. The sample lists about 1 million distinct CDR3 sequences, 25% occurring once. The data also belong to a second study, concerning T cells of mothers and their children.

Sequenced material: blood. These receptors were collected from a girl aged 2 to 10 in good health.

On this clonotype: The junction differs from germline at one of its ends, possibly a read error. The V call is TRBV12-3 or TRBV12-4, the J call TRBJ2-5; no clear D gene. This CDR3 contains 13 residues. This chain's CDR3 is CASSFSDGYEQHF. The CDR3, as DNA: TGTGCCAGCAGTTTCTCCGACGGATACGAGCAGCACTTC.

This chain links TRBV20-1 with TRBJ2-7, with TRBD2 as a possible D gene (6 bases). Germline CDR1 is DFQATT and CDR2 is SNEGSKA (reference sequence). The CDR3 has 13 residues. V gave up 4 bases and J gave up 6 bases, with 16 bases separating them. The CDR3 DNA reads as TGCAGTGCTACCGCCTTGGAGGGGACCGAGCAGTACTTC. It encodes CSATALEGTEQYF.